This T cell receptor (beta chain) was recorded in a study of cytomegalovirus exposure and HLA in healthy donors (dated 2017 in TCRdb). As for the study more broadly: According to an earlier analysis of a few hundred of the donors, about 179 million T cells yielded over 90 million unique TCR beta sequences and roughly 280 Gb of sequence data. An early release covering 500 to 750 HLA-typed donors comprised about 300 gigabases of sequencing data and 85 million or so unique TCR sequences. Of the 398 genotyped donors, approximately 80% were placed in the genetic ancestry cluster associated with self-reported Caucasian donors. The study aimed to test whether signatures of past pathogen exposure could be identified by cataloging public T cell receptors. The study used immunosequencing to profile the T cell repertoires of approximately 690 subjects and linked those repertoires to cytomegalovirus serostatus. A separate validation cohort of about 110 different subjects was used in addition to the approximately 700-subject first cohort. High-throughput TCR immunosequencing, statistical association of individual TCRs with disease status, and machine learning were combined to predict cytomegalovirus infection status. To study patterns of TCR occurrence, a later analysis re-analyzed previously published TCR beta repertoires from around 660 donors and added high-resolution HLA genotyping. In the later analysis, no new phenotypic data were used to find candidate immune exposures; instead, reliance was placed on TCR beta sequences and their occurrence across donors. To decide whether each TCR beta V gene segment behaved as functional or pseudogenic, an earlier analysis of 587 of the donors relied on high-throughput TCR beta sequencing. Donor age, sex, ethnicity and CMV serostatus were compiled alongside the repertoire data. In a later genetic analysis, genome-wide SNP genotypes for about three fifths of the roughly 670 donors were used, and that subset was treated as a discovery cohort. All discovery cohort repertoires had been generated on a single sequencing platform. Class I and class II HLA loci were covered by the typing at four-digit resolution. Typing coverage differed by locus: A, B, C, DRB1 and DQB1 were typed in about 620-640 donors, DQA1 in about 510, DPA1 in around 600, and DPB1 in approximately 450. Four to six DR-DQ haplotypes were handled as single units for association and clustering, since linkage in the cohort was strong. Among around 400 genotyped donors of the cohort, an average of approximately 240,000 unique TCR beta nucleotide sequences was sequenced per donor, of which roughly 17% were non-productive. Paper-wide results and their limitations: Across donors, most TCR sequences were observed very rarely, whereas some public TCRs were present in many individuals. The earlier analysis of 450 to 700 of the donors excluded roughly 17 rarely observed V segments, including chromosome 9 orphons, because counts were too low. Because the 87-base-pair reads could not distinguish some IMGT-functional V segments, including TRBV6-2 and TRBV6-3, those segments were excluded. When HLA alleles, especially DR and DQ, strongly co-occurred, TCR associations were difficult to assign to individual alleles. The authors suggested that the approach could potentially be generalized to other disease states and immunological phenotypes. A group of highly shared sequence variants was considered likely to be a technical artifact of the sequencing pipeline. A later analysis associated around 16,000 TCR beta sequences with specific HLA alleles at a false discovery rate of 0.05. V-gene and J-gene trimming of TCR beta chains was associated with a missense DCLRE1C variant in a later genetic analysis, and the association was replicated in an independent cohort. In a later analysis, HLA-associated TCR beta chains showed more clonal expansion and lower generation probabilities than non-associated chains that were equally common. Sequencing depth was assumed to be roughly uniform across donors in the presence/absence analyses, though that assumption may not hold. HLA typing was unavailable for some donors at each locus, so association tests used only the typed subset. Correlated functional status among segregating V segments might be attributable to linkage disequilibrium, but an unknown experimental factor could not be ruled out. A total of 164 TCR beta chains were listed by the study as associated with cytomegalovirus. For the cohort, immune exposure information was limited to CMV serostatus. In vitro tests confirmed that three of the cytomegalovirus-associated TCR beta chains recognize cytomegalovirus antigens. Broadly in line with IMGT annotations, most TCR beta V segments showed up in productive rearrangements about 90% or about 30% of the time in an earlier analysis of 587 of the donors. In a later analysis, the rate of TCR association differed among HLA loci, with DRB1 alleles having the most associated TCRs and HLA-C alleles having the fewest. The classifier was reported to diagnose cytomegalovirus status with high specificity and sensitivity in both the original and validation cohorts. Several of the top co-occurrence clusters appeared to be linked to parvovirus B19, influenza, CMV and Epstein-Barr virus, according to a later analysis. According to a later analysis, most CMV-associated TCR beta chains appeared to be HLA-restricted, and the HLA associations seemed to be driven largely by CMV exposure. A further reported finding was that TCR beta sequences accurately predicted the HLA-A and HLA-B alleles for most subjects in the first cohort. According to a later genetic analysis, donors in an Asian-associated ancestry cluster had fewer N-insertions in productive TCRs than the approximately 650-donor mean. In this cohort, only TCR beta chains were sequenced, and detectable features were limited by the absence of alpha or paired-chain data.

The library was prepared using the immunoSEQ multiplex PCR assay. For the multiplex PCR, a mixture combining 60 forward primers for TCR Vbeta segments and 13 reverse primers for TCR Jbeta segments was used. A multiplex PCR assay on genomic DNA amplified the CDR3 region of rearranged TCR beta genes. The amplified TCR beta libraries were sequenced on the Illumina HiSeq System as 87-base-pair reads. Processing in the source paper ran as follows. A later analysis counted 65 million to 90 million unique TCR beta chains across the 550 to 700 repertoires, and roughly 11 million of these chains were shared by at least two donors. Raw reads were error-corrected and collapsed into unique sequences by a nearest-neighbor algorithm in which closely related sequences were merged to remove PCR and sequencing errors. CDR3 sequences were aligned to IMGT reference sequences to assign V, D and J gene segments. For a sequence to be retained, a match of at least six nucleotides was required to both a V gene segment and a J gene segment. Rearrangements were classified as productive when the CDR3 lacked stop codons and remained in frame with V and J, and all other rearrangements were classified as non-productive. CDR3 was defined according to IMGT convention as the region running from the second conserved V-encoded cysteine to the conserved J-encoded phenylalanine. The earlier analysis of about 610 of the donors excluded sequences that lacked an unambiguous match to a single V gene segment. An earlier analysis of 587 of the donors classified V segments as functional when productive rearrangements were above 56.7% and as segregating when the standard deviation between donors was above 5%. A statistical classification framework was built for diagnosing cytomegalovirus status from the catalog of TCR beta chain sequences. In a later analysis, V and J genes were assigned by comparing TCR nucleotide sequences against IMGT/GENE-DB human TR gene sequences. In a later analysis, CDR3 sequences and most-parsimonious VDJ recombination scenarios were assigned using the TCRdist pipeline. In a later analysis, each TCR beta chain was defined by its CDR3 amino acid sequence together with its V-gene family, and reads without a unique V-gene family were excluded. A later analysis removed roughly 590 highly shared, low-generation-probability nucleotide sequences to deal with suspected cross-contamination and a sequencing artifact. In a later analysis, a clonal expansion index was calculated for each public chain from normalized within-repertoire ranks of inferred template counts. Generation probabilities in a later analysis came from a VDJ recombination model fitted to out-of-frame rearrangements, and those results were checked against IGoR. Hypergeometric tests were used in a later analysis to score TCR-TCR, TCR-HLA and TCR-CMV co-occurrence, with a repertoire-size bias correction applied to the TCR pairs. False discovery rates were estimated in a later analysis by permuting HLA or CMV assignments 20 times. In a later analysis, co-occurring TCRs were grouped with DBSCAN, and TCRdist sequence similarity was added when clustering was performed within HLA-allele-positive subsets. For co-occurrence clustering, repertoires with fewer than 30,000 or more than 120,000 public chains were excluded, along with roughly five repertoires with anomalous nucleotide sharing. TCRdb stores this immuneACCESS table with in-frame sequences only. Part of the clones is absent; in the studies checked, under half of the shortfall reflects unresolved V genes, and no reason is known for the rest. V and J calls and clone size are those listed in that table; D and trimming were worked out from the DNA. The sample data list over 100,000 clones, and roughly 71% of these were observed just once. Of the sample, 4.5% to 5.5% is held by the ten largest clones.

Of note for this clone: Its specific antigen is unknown. One end of the junction is discordant with germline, which a read error may explain.

Including the terminal cysteine and phenylalanine, the CDR3 comprises 15 residues. Only the CDR3 part of the read is kept: 45 bases, read in frame from the first base. The germline V gene (reference sequence) gives CDR1 as SSHAT and CDR2 as FNYEAQ. The cohort comprised 666 healthy bone marrow donors. Cohort members were all nominally healthy when sampled, although unrecorded immune exposures were likely present. The donor tested CMV seropositive and was one of the 289 seropositive cohort members. A peripheral blood sample was collected from each donor, and TCR beta sequencing was performed on peripheral blood mononuclear cells. The Qiagen DNeasy Blood Extraction Kit was used to extract genomic DNA from the blood cell samples.

The material sequenced was PBMCs. The V gene is TRBV7-7 and the J gene is TRBJ2-1, and 9 junction bases match TRBD2. The TCR comes from a woman in her 70s in good health and CMV-seropositive. The nucleotides read TGTGCTAGCAGCTTAGCAGCGGGGGGCTACAATGAGCAGTTCTTC. This is translated as CASSLAAGGYNEQFF.